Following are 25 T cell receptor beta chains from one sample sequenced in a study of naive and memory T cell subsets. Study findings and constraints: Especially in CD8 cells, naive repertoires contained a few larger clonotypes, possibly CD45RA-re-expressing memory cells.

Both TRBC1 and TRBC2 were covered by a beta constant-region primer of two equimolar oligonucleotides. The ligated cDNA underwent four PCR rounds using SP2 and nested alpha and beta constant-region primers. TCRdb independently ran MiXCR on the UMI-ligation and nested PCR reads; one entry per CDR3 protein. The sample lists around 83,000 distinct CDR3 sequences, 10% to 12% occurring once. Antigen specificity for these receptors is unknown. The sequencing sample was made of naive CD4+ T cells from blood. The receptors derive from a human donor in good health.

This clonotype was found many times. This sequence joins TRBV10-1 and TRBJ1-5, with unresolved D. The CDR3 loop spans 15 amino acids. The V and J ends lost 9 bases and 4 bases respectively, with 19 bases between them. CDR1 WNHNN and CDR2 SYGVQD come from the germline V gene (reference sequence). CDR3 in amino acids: CARIWVANKNQPQHF. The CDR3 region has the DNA TGCGCCAGGATTTGGGTGGCAAACAAAAATCAGCCCCAGCATTTT.

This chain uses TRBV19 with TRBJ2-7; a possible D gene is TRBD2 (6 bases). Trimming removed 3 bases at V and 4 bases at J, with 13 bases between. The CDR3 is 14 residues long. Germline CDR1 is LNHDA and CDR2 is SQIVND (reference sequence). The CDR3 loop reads CASSIPGEKYEQYF. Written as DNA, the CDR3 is TGTGCCAGTAGTATTCCGGGGGAGAAGTACGAGCAGTACTTC.

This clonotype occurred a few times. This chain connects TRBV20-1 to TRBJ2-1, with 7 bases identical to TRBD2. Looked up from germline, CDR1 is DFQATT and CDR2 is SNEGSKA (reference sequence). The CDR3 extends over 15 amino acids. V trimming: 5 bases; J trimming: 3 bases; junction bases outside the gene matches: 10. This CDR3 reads CSAPAGGSYYNEQFF. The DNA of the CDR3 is TGCAGTGCTCCTGCGGGCGGGAGCTACTACAATGAGCAGTTCTTC.

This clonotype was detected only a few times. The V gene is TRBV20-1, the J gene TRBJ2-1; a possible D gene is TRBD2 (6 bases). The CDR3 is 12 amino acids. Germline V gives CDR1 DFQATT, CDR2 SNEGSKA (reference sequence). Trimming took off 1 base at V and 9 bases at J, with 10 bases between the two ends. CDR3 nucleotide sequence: TGCAGTGCTAGAGGGGGGGAGAGTGAGCAGTTCTTC. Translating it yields CSARGGESEQFF.

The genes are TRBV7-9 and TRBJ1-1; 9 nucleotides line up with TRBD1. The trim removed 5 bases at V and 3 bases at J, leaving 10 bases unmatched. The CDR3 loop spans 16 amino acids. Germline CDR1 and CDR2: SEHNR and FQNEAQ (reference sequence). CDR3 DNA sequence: TGTGCCAGCAGCCGAGGGACAGGGACCGGGGACACTGAAGCTTTCTTT. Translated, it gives CASSRGTGTGDTEAFF.

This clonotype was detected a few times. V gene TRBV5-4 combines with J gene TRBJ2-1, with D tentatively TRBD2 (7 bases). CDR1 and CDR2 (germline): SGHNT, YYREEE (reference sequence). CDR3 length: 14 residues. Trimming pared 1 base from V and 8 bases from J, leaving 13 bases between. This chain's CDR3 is CASSLPGGGDEQFF. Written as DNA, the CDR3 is TGTGCCAGCAGCTTGCCGGGGGGCGGGGATGAGCAGTTCTTC.

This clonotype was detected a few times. The CDR3 nucleotides are TGTGCCAGCAGGCCCCCAGGGACCCATGGCTACACCTTC. Its translation is CASRPPGTHGYTF. The V gene is TRBV12-3 or TRBV12-4, the J gene TRBJ1-2, with D possibly matching TRBD1 (5 bases). The CDR3 contains 13 residues. V was clipped by 6 bases and J by 6 bases, with 14 bases between them.

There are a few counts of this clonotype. CDR3 sequence: CASSQVDRSGYGYTF. The CDR3 DNA sequence: TGCGCCAGCAGCCAAGTTGACAGGAGTGGCTATGGCTACACCTTC. The chain has TRBV4-3 and TRBJ1-2; maybe TRBD1 (6 bases). Germline V CDR1 and CDR2: LGHNA, YSLEER. The CDR3 length is 15 residues. Trimming took 1 base from V and 4 from J, leaving 13 bases between them.

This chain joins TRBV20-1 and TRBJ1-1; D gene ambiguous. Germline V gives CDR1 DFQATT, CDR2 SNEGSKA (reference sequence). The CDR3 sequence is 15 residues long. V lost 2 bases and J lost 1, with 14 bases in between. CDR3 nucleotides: TGCAGTGCTAGACACCCTCAAGCGGGGAACACTGAAGCTTTCTTT. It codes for CSARHPQAGNTEAFF.

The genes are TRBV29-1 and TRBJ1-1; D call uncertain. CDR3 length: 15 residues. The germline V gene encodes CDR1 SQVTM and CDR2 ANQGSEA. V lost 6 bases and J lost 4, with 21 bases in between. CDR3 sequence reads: CSVGVLQRRGTEAFF. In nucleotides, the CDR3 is TGCAGCGTCGGGGTCCTACAGAGACGGGGCACTGAAGCTTTCTTT.

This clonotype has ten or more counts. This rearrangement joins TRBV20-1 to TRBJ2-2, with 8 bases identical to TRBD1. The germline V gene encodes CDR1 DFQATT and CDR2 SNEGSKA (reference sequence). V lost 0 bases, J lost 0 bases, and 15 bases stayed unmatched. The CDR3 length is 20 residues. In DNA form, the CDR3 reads TGCAGTGCTAGAGAGGGACTTGGACAGGGCCCTTATGCGAACACCGGGGAGCTGTTTTTT. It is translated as CSAREGLGQGPYANTGELFF.

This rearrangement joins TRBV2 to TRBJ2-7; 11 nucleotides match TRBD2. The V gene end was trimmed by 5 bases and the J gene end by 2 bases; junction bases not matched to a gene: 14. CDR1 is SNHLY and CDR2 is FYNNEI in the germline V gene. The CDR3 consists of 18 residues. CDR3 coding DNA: TGTGCCAGCAGTCTTGCCGGGACTAGCGGCGGAGGGGCCTACGAGCAGTACTTC. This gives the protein CASSLAGTSGGGAYEQYF.

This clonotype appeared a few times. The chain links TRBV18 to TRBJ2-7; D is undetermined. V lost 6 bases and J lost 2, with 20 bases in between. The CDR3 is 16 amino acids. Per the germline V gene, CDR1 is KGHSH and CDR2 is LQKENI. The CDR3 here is CASSSGQVGRTYEQYF. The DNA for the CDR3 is TGTGCCAGCTCTTCGGGTCAGGTGGGCCGAACCTACGAGCAGTACTTC. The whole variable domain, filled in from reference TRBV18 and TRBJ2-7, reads NAGVMQNPRHLVRRRGQEARLRCSPMKGHSHVYWYRQLPEEGLKFMVYLQKENIIDESGMPKERFSAEFPKEGPSILRIQQVVRGDSAAYFCASSSGQVGRTYEQYFGPGTRLTVT.

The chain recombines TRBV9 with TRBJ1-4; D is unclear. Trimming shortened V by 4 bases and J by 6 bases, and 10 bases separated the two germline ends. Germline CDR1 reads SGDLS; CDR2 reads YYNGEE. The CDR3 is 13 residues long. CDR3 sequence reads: CASSPGSDEKLFF. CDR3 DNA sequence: TGTGCCAGCAGCCCGGGGTCGGATGAAAAACTGTTTTTT.

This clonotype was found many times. The CDR3 sequence is CASSRDMGSYNEQFF. The CDR3 DNA is TGTGCCAGTAGTAGGGACATGGGGTCCTACAATGAGCAGTTCTTC. The J gene is TRBJ2-1, the V gene TRBV19, with D tentatively TRBD1 (6 bases). The germline V and J ends were trimmed by 4 bases and 1 base, with 11 bases remaining between them. The CDR3 is made up of 15 amino acids. CDR1 and CDR2 from the germline V gene are LNHDA and SQIVND (reference sequence).

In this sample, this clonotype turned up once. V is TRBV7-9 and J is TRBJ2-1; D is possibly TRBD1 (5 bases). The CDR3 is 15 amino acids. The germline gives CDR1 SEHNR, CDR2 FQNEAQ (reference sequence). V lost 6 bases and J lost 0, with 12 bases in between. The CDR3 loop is CASSIGVSSYNEQFF. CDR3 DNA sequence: TGTGCCAGCAGTATAGGGGTTAGCTCCTACAATGAGCAGTTCTTC.

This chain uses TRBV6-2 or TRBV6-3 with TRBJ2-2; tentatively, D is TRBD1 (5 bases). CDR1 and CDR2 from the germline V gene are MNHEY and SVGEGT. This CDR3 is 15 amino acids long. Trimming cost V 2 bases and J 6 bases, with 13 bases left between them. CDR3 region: CASSYPNRFPGELFF. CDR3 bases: TGTGCCAGCAGTTACCCGAACAGGTTTCCCGGGGAGCTGTTTTTT.

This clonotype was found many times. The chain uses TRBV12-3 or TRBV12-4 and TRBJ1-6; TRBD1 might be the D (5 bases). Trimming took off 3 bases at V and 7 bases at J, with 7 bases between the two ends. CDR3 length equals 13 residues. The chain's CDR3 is CASSFGGNSPLHF. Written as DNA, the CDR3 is TGTGCCAGCAGTTTCGGGGGGAATTCACCCCTCCACTTT.

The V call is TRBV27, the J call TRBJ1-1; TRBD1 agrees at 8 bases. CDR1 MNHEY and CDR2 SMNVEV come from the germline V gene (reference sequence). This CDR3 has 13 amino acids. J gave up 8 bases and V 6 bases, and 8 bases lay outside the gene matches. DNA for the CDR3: TGTGCCAGCAGGGGAGACAGGGGAAGGGAAGCTTTCTTT. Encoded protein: CASRGDRGREAFF.

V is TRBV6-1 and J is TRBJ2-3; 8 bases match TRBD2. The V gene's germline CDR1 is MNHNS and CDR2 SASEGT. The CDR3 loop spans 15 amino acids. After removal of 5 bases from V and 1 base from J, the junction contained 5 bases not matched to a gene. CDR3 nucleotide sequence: TGTGCCAGCAGTATCAGGCGGGGGGGCACAGATACGCAGTATTTT. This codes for CASSIRRGGTDTQYF.

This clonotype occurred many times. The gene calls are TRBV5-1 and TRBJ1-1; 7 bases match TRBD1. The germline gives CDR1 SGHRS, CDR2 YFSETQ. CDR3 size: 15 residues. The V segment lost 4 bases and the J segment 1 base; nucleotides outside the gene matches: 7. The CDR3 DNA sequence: TGCGCCAGCAGCGCCCAGGGACAGACGAACACTGAAGCTTTCTTT. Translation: CASSAQGQTNTEAFF.

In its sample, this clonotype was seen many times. CDR3: CASSTEAGRKGYF. CDR3 nucleotide sequence: TGTGCCAGTAGTACGGAAGCGGGACGCAAGGGATACTTC. This chain joins TRBV19 and TRBJ2-4, with 7 bases fitting TRBD2. After removal of 4 bases from V and 16 bases from J, the junction contained 13 bases not matched to a gene. Germline V gene data show CDR1 as LNHDA and CDR2 as SQIVND (reference sequence). CDR3 size: 13 residues.

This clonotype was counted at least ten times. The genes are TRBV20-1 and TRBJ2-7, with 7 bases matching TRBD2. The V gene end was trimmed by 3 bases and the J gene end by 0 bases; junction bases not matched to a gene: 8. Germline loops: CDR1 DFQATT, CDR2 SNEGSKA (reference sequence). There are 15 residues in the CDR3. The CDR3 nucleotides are TGCAGTGCTAGGCCAGGGACTATGAGCTCCTACGAGCAGTACTTC. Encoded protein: CSARPGTMSSYEQYF.

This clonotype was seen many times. The CDR3 region is CASSPLAGAAPGPQYF. DNA for the CDR3: TGTGCCAGCAGCCCCCTGGCGGGAGCCGCCCCGGGGCCGCAGTATTTT. The V gene is TRBV7-2, the J gene TRBJ2-3; 7 bases map to TRBD2. Germline CDR1 reads SGHTA; CDR2 reads FQGNSA. This CDR3 region has 16 residues. V was pared by 5 bases and J by 10 bases, with 18 bases of the junction left unmatched.

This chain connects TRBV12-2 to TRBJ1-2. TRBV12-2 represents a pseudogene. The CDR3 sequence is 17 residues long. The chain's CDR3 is CASRLEHKTPSNYGYTF. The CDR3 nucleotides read TGTGCAAGTCGCTTAGAGCATAAGACACCCTCTAACTATGGCTACACCTTC.